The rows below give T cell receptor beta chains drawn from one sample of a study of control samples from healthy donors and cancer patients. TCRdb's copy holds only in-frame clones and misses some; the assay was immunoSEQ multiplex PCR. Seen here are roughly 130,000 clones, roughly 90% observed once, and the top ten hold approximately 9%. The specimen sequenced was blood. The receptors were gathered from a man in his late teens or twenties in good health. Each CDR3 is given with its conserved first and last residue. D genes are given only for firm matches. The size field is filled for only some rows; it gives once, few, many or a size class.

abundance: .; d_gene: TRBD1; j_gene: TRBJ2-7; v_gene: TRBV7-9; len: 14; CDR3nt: TGTGCCAGCAGCCGTACAGGGGTTGAGGGCGAGCAGTACTTC; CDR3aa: CASSRTGVEGEQYF
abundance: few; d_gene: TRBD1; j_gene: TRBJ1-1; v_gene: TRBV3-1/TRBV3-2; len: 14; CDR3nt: TGTGCCAGCAGCCGGGACAGGGGAGGGACTGAAGCTTTCTTT; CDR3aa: CASSRDRGGTEAFF
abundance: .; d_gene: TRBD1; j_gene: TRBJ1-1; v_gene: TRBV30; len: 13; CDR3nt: TGTGCCTGGAGTTGGGACAGTGAAACTGAAGCTTTCTTT; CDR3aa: CAWSWDSETEAFF
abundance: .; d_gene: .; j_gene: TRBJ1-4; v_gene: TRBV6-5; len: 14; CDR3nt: TGTGCCAGCATACAGGCGGGTATAGGTGAAAAACTGTTTTTT; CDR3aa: CASIQAGIGEKLFF
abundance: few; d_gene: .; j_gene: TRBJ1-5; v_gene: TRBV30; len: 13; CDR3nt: TGTGCCTGGAGTTTGCAGTACAATCAGCCCCAGCATTTT; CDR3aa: CAWSLQYNQPQHF
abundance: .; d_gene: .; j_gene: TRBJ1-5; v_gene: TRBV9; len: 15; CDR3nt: TGTGCCAGCAGCGTAGGGGGTTCTGGCAATCAGCCCCAGCATTTT; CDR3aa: CASSVGGSGNQPQHF
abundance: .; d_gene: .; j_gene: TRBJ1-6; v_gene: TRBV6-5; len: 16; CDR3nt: TGTGCCAGCAGTTACGGAACACAGGGTTATAATTCACCCCTCCACTTT; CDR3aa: CASSYGTQGYNSPLHF
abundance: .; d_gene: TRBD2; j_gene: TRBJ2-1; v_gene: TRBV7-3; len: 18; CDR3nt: TGTGCCAGCAGCCCCGGACGCGGGGGGGCCGTGTCCTACAATGAGCAGTTCTTC; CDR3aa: CASSPGRGGAVSYNEQFF
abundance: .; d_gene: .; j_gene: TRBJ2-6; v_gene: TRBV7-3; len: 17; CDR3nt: TGTGCCAGCAGCTTAAGCCCCTTCTCCTCTGGGGCCAACGTCCTGACTTTC; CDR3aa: CASSLSPFSSGANVLTF
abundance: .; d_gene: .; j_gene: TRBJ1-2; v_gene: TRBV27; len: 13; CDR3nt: TGTGCCAGCAGTTTAAACCCAAGCTATGGCTACACCTTC; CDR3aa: CASSLNPSYGYTF
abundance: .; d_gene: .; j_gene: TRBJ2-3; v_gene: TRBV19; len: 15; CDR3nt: TGTGCCAGTAGTATAGGGGGAGGCGGCACAGATACGCAGTATTTT; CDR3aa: CASSIGGGGTDTQYF
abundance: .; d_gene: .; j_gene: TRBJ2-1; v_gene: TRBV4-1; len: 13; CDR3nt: TGCGCCAGCAGCCAACGGCGGGATAATGAGCAGTTCTTC; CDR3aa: CASSQRRDNEQFF
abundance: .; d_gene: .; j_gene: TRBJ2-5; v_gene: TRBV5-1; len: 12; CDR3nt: TGCGCCAGCAGCTTGGCGGGGGAGACCCAGTACTTC; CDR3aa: CASSLAGETQYF
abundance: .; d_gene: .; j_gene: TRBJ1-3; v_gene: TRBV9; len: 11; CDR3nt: TGTGCCAGCACCCGAGGAAACACCATATATTTT; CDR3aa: CASTRGNTIYF
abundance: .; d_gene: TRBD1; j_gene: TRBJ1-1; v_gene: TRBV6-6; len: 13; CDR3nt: TGTGCCAGCAGACAGGGGCTGAACACTGAAGCTTTCTTT; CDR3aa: CASRQGLNTEAFF
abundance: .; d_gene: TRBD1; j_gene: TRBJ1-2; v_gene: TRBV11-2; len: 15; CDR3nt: TGTGCCAGCAGCTTATGGCAGGGGGATTCCTATGGCTACACCTTC; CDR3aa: CASSLWQGDSYGYTF
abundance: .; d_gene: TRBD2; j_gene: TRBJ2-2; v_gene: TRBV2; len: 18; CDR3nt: TGTGCCAGCAGTGAATGGGGGGGACTAGGGAGATTGGCTGGGGAGCTGTTTTTT; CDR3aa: CASSEWGGLGRLAGELFF
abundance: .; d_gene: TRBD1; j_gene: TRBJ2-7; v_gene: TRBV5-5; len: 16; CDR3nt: TGTGCCAGCAGCTTGGATTTGGGGACAGGGGGCAACGAGCAGTACTTC; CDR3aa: CASSLDLGTGGNEQYF
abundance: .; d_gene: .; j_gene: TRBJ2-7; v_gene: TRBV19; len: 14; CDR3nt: TGTGCCAGTCAATCGGGGGTCCAGGGCTACGAGCAGTACTTC; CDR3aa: CASQSGVQGYEQYF
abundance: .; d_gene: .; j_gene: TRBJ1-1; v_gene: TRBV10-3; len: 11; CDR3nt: TGTGCCATCAGTGAGGGGACTGAAGCTTTCTTT; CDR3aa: CAISEGTEAFF
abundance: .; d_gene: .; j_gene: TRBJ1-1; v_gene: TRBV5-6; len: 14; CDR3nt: TGTGCCAGCAGCTTGCTAGCAGCGAACACTGAAGCTTTCTTT; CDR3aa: CASSLLAANTEAFF
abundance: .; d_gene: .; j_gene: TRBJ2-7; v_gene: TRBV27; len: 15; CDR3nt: TGTGCCAGCAGTTCCAGCGGGACACCTCACTACGAGCAGTACTTC; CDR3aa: CASSSSGTPHYEQYF
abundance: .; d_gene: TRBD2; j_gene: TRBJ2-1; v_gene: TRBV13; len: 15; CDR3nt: TGTGCCAGCAGTCCCCTCGGGGGGGTTAACAATGAGCAGTTCTTC; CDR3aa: CASSPLGGVNNEQFF
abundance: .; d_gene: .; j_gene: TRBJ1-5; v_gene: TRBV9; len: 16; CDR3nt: TGTGCCAGCAGCGGACTCTTATTGAGGGTAGAGCAGCCCCAGCATTTT; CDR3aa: CASSGLLLRVEQPQHF
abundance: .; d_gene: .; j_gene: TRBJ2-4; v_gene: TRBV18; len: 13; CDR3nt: TGTGCCAGCTCACCAGAGACAGAAAACATTCAGTACTTC; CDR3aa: CASSPETENIQYF
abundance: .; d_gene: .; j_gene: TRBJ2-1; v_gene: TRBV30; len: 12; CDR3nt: TGTGCCTGGAGTGTGGGATACAATGAGCAGTTCTTC; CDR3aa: CAWSVGYNEQFF
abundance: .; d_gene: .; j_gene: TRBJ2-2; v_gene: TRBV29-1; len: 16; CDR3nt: TGCAGCGTTACGACGGGATTAACGCAGAACACCGGGGAGCTGTTTTTT; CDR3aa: CSVTTGLTQNTGELFF
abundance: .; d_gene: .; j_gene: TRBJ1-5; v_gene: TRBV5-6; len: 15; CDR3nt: TGTGCCAGCAGCCGGGCGGGGGTGGACAATCAGCCCCAGCATTTT; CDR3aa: CASSRAGVDNQPQHF
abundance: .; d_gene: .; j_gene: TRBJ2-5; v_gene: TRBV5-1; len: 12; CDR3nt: TGCGCCAGCAGCGGTGATGGAGAGACCCAGTACTTC; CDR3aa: CASSGDGETQYF
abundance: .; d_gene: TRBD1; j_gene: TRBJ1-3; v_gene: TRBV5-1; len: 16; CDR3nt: TGCGCCAGCAGCTCGACAGGGGGTTTTGCGGGAAACACCATATATTTT; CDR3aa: CASSSTGGFAGNTIYF
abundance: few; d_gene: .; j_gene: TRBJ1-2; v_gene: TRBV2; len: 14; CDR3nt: TGTGCCAGCAGTGGAGGGGGGCTCGACTATGGCTACACCTTC; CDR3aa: CASSGGGLDYGYTF
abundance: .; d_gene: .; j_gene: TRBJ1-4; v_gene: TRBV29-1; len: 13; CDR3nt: TGCAGCGCCTCAGGGAAGGCTAATGAAAAACTGTTTTTT; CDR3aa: CSASGKANEKLFF
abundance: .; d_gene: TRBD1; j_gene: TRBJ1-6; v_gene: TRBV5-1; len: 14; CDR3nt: TGCGCCAGCAGCTTGGGAGGGGGCCAATCACCCCTCCACTTT; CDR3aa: CASSLGGGQSPLHF
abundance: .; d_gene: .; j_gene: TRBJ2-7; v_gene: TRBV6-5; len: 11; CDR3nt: TGTGCCAGCACCAGAGCCTACGAGCAGTACTTC; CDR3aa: CASTRAYEQYF
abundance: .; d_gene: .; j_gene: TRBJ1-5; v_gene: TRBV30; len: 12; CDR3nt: TGTGCCTGGAGTGTTGGGTATCAGCCCCAGCATTTT; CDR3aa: CAWSVGYQPQHF
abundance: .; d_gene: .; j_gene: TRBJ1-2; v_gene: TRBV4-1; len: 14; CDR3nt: TGCGCCAGCAGCCCGACGCTGGTCAACTATGGCTACACCTTC; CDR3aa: CASSPTLVNYGYTF
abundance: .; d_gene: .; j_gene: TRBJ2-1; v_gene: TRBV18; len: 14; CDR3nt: TGTGCCAGCTCACTCAACACGGGGGAGAATGAGCAGTTCTTC; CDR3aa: CASSLNTGENEQFF
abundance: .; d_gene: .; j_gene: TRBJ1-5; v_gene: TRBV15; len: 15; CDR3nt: TGTGCCACCAGCAGAGACAGGATTAGCAATCAGCCCCAGCATTTT; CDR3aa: CATSRDRISNQPQHF
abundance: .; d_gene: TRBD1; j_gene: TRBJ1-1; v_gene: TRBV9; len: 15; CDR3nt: TGTGCCAGCAGCGTAGGAAGGGGGCGAGGTACTGAAGCTTTCTTT; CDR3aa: CASSVGRGRGTEAFF
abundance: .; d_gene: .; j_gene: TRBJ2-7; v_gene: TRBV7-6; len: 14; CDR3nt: TGTGCCAGCAGCCCTACTTACAGAGGGAACGAGCAGTACTTC; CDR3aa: CASSPTYRGNEQYF
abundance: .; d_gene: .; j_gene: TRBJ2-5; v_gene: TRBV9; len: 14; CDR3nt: TGTGCCAGCAGCGTAGATCTACGGGAAGAGACCCAGTACTTC; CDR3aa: CASSVDLREETQYF
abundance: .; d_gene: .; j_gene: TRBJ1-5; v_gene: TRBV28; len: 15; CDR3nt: TGTGCCAGCAGTTTAAGGGATGGGGATCATCAGCCCCAGCATTTT; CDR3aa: CASSLRDGDHQPQHF
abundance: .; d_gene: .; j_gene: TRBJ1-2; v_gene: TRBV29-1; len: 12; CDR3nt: TGCAGCGTTGTCCTCGGTAGGGATGGCTACACCTTC; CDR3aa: CSVVLGRDGYTF
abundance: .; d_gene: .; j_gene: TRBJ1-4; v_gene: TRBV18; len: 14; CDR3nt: TGTGCCAGCTCATCCGGACACAACGGGGAAAAACTGTTTTTT; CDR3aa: CASSSGHNGEKLFF
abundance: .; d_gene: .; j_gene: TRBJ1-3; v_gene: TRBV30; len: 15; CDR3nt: TGTGCCTGGAGTCGGGGGCAGCCGGGAGAGAACACCATATATTTT; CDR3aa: CAWSRGQPGENTIYF
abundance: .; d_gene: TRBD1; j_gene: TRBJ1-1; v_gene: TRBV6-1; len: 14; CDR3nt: TGTGCCAGCAGTGAAGGGGCAGACAGGGGGAAAGCTTTCTTT; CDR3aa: CASSEGADRGKAFF
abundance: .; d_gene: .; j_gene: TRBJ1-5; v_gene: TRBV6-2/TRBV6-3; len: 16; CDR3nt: TGTGCCAGCAGTTACACAAACTTAGATAGCAATCAGCCCCAGCATTTT; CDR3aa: CASSYTNLDSNQPQHF
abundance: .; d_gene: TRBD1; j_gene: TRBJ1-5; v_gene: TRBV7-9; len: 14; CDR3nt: TGTGCCAGCAGTCAGACAGGGGACAATCAGCCCCAGCATTTT; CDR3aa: CASSQTGDNQPQHF
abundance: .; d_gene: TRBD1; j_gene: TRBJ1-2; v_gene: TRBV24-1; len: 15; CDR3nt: TGTGCCACCAGTGATTCACGGACAGGGGCCTCTGGCTACACCTTC; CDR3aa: CATSDSRTGASGYTF
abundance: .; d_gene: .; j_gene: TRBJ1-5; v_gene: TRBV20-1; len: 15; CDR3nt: TGCAGTGCTAGTGGTGGGGGTTATGGCAATCAGCCCCAGCATTTT; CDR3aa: CSASGGGYGNQPQHF
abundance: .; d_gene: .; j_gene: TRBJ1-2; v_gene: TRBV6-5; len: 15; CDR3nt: TGTGCCAGCAGTTACTCGAAGGTCATGGGATATGGCTACACCTTC; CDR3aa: CASSYSKVMGYGYTF
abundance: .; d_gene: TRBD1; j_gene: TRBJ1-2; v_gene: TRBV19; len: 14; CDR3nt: TGTGCCACGCACCGACAGGGGGTTAACTATGGCTACACCTTC; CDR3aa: CATHRQGVNYGYTF
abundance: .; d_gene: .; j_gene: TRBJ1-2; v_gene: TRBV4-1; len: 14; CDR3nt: TGCGCCAGCAGCCATAGGGCGGTTACGAATGGCTACACCTTC; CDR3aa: CASSHRAVTNGYTF
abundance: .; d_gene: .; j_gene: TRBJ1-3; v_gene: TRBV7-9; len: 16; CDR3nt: TGTGCCAGCAGCTCAGACTCAAAGGGGAGTGGAAACACCATATATTTT; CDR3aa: CASSSDSKGSGNTIYF
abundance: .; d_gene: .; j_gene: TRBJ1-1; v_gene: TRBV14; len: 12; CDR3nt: TGTGCCAGCAGCACTCACGGAGGGGGAGCTTTCTTT; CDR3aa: CASSTHGGGAFF
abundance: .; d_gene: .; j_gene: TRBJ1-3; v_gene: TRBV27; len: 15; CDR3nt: TGTGCCAGCAGTCCCTACTGGGACTCTGGAAACACCATATATTTT; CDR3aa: CASSPYWDSGNTIYF
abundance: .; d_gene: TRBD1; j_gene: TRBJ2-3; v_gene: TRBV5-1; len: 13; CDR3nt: TGCGCAGTCCGGGACAGGGGCACAGATACGCAGTATTTT; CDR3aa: CAVRDRGTDTQYF